What follows describes a single T cell receptor (beta chain). Its antigen is undetermined. The data were obtained in a study of cytomegalovirus exposure and HLA in healthy donors. Overall study findings and caveats: Cytomegalovirus status was reportedly diagnosed by the classifier with high sensitivity and specificity. Cytomegalovirus-associated status was assigned to 150 to 200 TCR beta chains.

Some clones are missing from TCRdb's copy, which holds only in-frame ones; the method was immunoSEQ multiplex PCR. The sample shows about 250,000 clones, about 90% of them seen only once. The CDR3 covers 19 residues. The trim removed 0 bases at V and 3 bases at J, leaving 14 bases unmatched. CDR1 SGHTA and CDR2 FQGTGA come from the germline V gene. The donors were members of the validation cohort, which comprised under 150 subjects and was separate from the first cohort of 666 subjects. Sequenced sample: PBMCs. The rearrangement joins TRBV7-3 to TRBJ2-3; 8 bases map to TRBD2. The TCR originated in a man between 18 and 35 years old in good health and CMV-seropositive. The DNA for the CDR3 is TGTGCCAGCAGCTTAACTGTACAGGGAGCGGGAGAGCCGACAGATACGCAGTATTTT. Translated: CASSLTVQGAGEPTDTQYF. The entire variable domain, with the rest obtained from reference TRBV7-3 and TRBJ2-3, is as follows: GAGVSQTPSNKVTEKGKYVELRCDPISGHTALYWYRQSLGQGPEFLIYFQGTGAADDSGLPNDRFFAVRPEGSVSTLKIQRTERGDSAVYLCASSLTVQGAGEPTDTQYFGPGTRLTVL.